The clone carrying this T cell receptor beta chain was observed at least ten times. Germline V gives CDR1 SGHRS, CDR2 YFSETQ. V lost 1 base, J lost 5 bases, and 10 bases lay in between. This CDR3 is built from 14 residues. This sample stems from a study of T-cell reconstitution after alpha-beta-depleted transplantation in children. Preparation of the TCRbeta library used unique molecular identifiers. One entry per CDR3 protein, called by TCRdb with MiXCR from the PCR reads. Of about 230,000 distinct CDR3 sequences listed, 9.7% are singletons. The gene calls are TRBV5-1 and TRBJ2-1; D gene uncertain. Sequenced here: PBMCs from the stem cell graft donor, sampled from the stem cell graft. The receptor's source is a human donor who donated a stem cell graft to a child with SCID. The CDR3 spells CASSLLKQNNEQFF. In DNA, the CDR3 is TGCGCCAGCAGCTTGTTAAAACAGAACAATGAGCAGTTCTTC.